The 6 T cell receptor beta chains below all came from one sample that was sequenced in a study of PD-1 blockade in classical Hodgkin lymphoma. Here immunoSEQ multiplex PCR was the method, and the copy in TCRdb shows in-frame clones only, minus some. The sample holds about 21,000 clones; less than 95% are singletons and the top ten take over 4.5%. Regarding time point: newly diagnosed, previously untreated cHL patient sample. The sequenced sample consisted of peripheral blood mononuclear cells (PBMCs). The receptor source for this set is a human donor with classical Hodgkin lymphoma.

As DNA, the CDR3 is TGTGCCAGCAGTACACTAACAGGGGTGGTCTATGGCTACACCTTC. As protein: CASSTLTGVVYGYTF. V gene TRBV28 combines with J gene TRBJ1-2; 7 nucleotides agree with TRBD1. V was pared by 5 bases and J by 4 bases, with 10 bases of the junction left unmatched. The CDR3 consists of 15 residues. CDR1 is MDHEN and CDR2 is SYDVKM in the germline V gene.

In DNA, the CDR3 is TGTGCCAGTGAGAACCGGGACAGGGGGCGCGGCTATGGCTACACCTTC. This gives the protein CASENRDRGRGYGYTF. V is TRBV19 and J is TRBJ1-2; TRBD1 agrees at 12 bases. CDR1 is LNHDA, CDR2 SQIVND, per germline (reference sequence). The CDR3 is made up of 16 amino acids. Germline trimming cut 8 bases from V and 4 bases from J; bases unmatched to any gene: 11.

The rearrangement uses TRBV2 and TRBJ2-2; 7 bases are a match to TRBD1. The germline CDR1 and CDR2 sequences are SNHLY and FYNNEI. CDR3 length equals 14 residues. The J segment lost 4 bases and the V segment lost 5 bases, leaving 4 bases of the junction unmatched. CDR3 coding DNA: TGTGCCAGCAGTATGGACAGGCCCACCGGGGAGCTGTTTTTT. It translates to CASSMDRPTGELFF.

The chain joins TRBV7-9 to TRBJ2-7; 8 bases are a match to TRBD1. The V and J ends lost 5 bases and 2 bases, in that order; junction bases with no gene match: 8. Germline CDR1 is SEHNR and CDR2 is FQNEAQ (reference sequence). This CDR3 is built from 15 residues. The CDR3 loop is CASSLGQGAPYEQYF. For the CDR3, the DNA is TGTGCCAGCAGCCTTGGACAGGGAGCCCCCTACGAGCAGTACTTC.

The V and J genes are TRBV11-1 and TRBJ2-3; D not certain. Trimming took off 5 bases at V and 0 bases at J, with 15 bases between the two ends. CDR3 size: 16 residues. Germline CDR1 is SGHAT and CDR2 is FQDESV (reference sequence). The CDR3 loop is CASSLHPKPSTDTQYF. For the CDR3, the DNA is TGTGCCAGCAGCCTACATCCAAAGCCTAGCACAGATACGCAGTATTTT.

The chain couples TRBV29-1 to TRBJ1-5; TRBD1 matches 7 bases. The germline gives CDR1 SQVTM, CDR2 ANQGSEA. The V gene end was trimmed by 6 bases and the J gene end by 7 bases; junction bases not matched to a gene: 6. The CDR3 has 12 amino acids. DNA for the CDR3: TGCAGCGTGAAAACAGGGGACCAGCCCCAGCATTTT. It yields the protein CSVKTGDQPQHF.